This entry lists 10 T cell receptor beta chains sequenced from one sample in a study of CD8 T cells in ankylosing spondylitis. TCRdb fed the 5' RACE reads into MiXCR, producing one record per CDR3 protein. The sample lists about 320,000 distinct CDR3 sequences; around 10% were seen once. Sequences were obtained from blood, either unsorted or a sorted T cell fraction (not recorded which). These TCRs come from a female donor with ankylosing spondylitis or in good health (not recorded which).

This clonotype was observed a handful of times. Possible read error: a much larger clone is one base away. V and J are TRBV20-1 and TRBJ2-2, with 11 positions matching TRBD2. The V and J ends lost 4 bases and 9 bases, in that order; junction bases with no gene match: 10. Germline CDR1 is DFQATT and CDR2 is SNEGSKA (reference sequence). CDR3 size: 15 residues. The CDR3 is CSATPTSGISRELFF. The CDR3 DNA follows: TGCAGTGCTACTCCGACTAGCGGGATATCACGGGAGCTGTTTTTT.

In its sample, this clonotype was seen many times. The chain is built from TRBV12-3 or TRBV12-4 and TRBJ2-1; TRBD2 aligns across 8 bases. The CDR3 totals 15 residues. The J segment lost 6 bases and the V segment lost 5 bases, leaving 9 bases of the junction unmatched. The CDR3 DNA reads TGTGCCAGCAGTCCCACTAGCGGCCCCTCCAATGAGCAGTTCTTC. It translates to CASSPTSGPSNEQFF.

This clonotype has at least ten counts. The chain has TRBV20-1 and TRBJ1-1; D not resolved. Trimming stripped 1 base from V and 0 bases from J, with 12 bases between. The CDR3 has 15 residues. The germline V gene has CDR1 DFQATT and CDR2 SNEGSKA (reference sequence). Written as DNA, the CDR3 is TGCAGTGCTAGAGTAGATGCGCGGGTGAACACTGAAGCTTTCTTT. Translating gives CSARVDARVNTEAFF.

This clonotype was picked up many times. V is TRBV20-1 and J is TRBJ2-3; no firm D call. V lost 3 bases to trimming and J lost 4 bases, with 17 bases between them. This CDR3 region has 15 residues. From germline, CDR1 is DFQATT and CDR2 SNEGSKA (reference sequence). The CDR3 nucleotides are TGCAGTGCTAGGCACTCCCCTACCGTGGCAGATACGCAGTATTTT. Translation gives CSARHSPTVADTQYF.

This clonotype has at least ten counts. This chain links TRBV28 with TRBJ2-3; 9 bases are shared with TRBD2. Losses at the gene ends were 3 bases for V and 1 base for J; bases not matched to a gene: 8. This CDR3 has 17 amino acids. Germline V gene lookup returns CDR1 MDHEN and CDR2 SYDVKM. The CDR3 is CASSFSGSWDGTDTQYF. The CDR3 DNA reads TGTGCCAGCAGTTTTAGCGGGAGTTGGGATGGCACAGATACGCAGTATTTT.

The gene calls are TRBV15 and TRBJ2-1; no firm D call. V dropped 5 bases and J dropped 1 base, with 12 bases sitting between them. Germline V CDR1 and CDR2: LNHNV, YYDKDF (reference sequence). The CDR3 covers 15 residues. The CDR3 sequence is CATSPLVGSYNEQFF. CDR3 sequence (DNA): TGTGCCACCAGCCCCCTCGTGGGGTCCTACAATGAGCAGTTCTTC.

The genes are TRBV27 and TRBJ1-6; D call uncertain. Trimming pared 5 bases from V and 0 bases from J, leaving 8 bases between. The CDR3 is made up of 15 amino acids. CDR1 is MNHEY and CDR2 is SMNVEV in the germline V gene (reference sequence). The CDR3 protein is CASSQLSSYNSPLHF. The CDR3 DNA sequence: TGTGCCAGCAGTCAACTCAGCTCCTATAATTCACCCCTCCACTTT.

This clonotype was counted at least ten times. In DNA, the CDR3 is TGCAGTGCTAGCCCCGGTAGAATGAACACTGAAGCTTTCTTT. It codes for CSASPGRMNTEAFF. The chain carries TRBV20-1 and TRBJ1-1; D gene ambiguous. The CDR3 loop spans 14 amino acids. The V end was cut by 3 bases, the J end by 0 bases, with 11 bases between. Looked up from germline, CDR1 is DFQATT and CDR2 is SNEGSKA (reference sequence).

This clonotype appeared many times. This chain uses TRBV11-3 with TRBJ2-1; D is perhaps TRBD1 (6 bases). This CDR3 is 16 amino acids long. Trimming took 4 bases from V and 0 from J, leaving 13 bases between them. In germline, CDR1 is SGHNT, CDR2 YENEEA. DNA for the CDR3: TGTGCCAGCAGCTCCGTAGGGGGTCCCTCCTACAATGAGCAGTTCTTC. The encoded protein is CASSSVGGPSYNEQFF.

The table lists this clonotype with many counts. This rearrangement joins TRBV29-1 to TRBJ2-1; 8 bases match TRBD1. V lost 5 bases, J lost 8 bases, and 11 bases stayed unmatched. This CDR3 is 14 amino acids long. The germline gives CDR1 SQVTM, CDR2 ANQGSEA. CDR3 in amino acids: CSVRGQGARDEQFF. CDR3 coding DNA: TGCAGCGTTCGAGGCCAGGGGGCTAGGGATGAGCAGTTCTTC.